The rows below give T cell receptor beta chains drawn from one sample of a study of CD8 T cells in Susac syndrome. Via MiXCR, TCRdb re-called the immunoSEQ multiplex PCR reads, giving one row per CDR3 protein. Of approximately 230,000 distinct CDR3 sequences in the sample, over 85% were seen once. Sequencing was carried out using CD4+ T cells from PBMCs. These receptors all come from a human donor with multiple sclerosis. CDR3s include the opening cysteine and the closing phenylalanine or tryptophan. The D gene is left open where the match is weak. Only part of the rows carry a size: once, few, many, or a class if the clone is expanded.

j_gene: TRBJ2-3
abundance: -
v_gene: TRBV20-1
d_gene: TRBD2
CDR3nt: TGCAGTGCTGAGAGACTAGCGGGAGTGATAGATACGCAGTATTTT
CDR3aa: CSAERLAGVIDTQYF

j_gene: TRBJ2-3
abundance: -
v_gene: TRBV4-2
d_gene: -
CDR3nt: TGTGCCAGCAGCCAAGATCTCTCTGATACGCAGTATTTT
CDR3aa: CASSQDLSDTQYF

j_gene: TRBJ2-2
abundance: -
v_gene: TRBV24-1
d_gene: TRBD2
CDR3nt: TGTGCCACCAGTGGAACTAGCGGGGTCACCGGGGAGCTGTTTTTT
CDR3aa: CATSGTSGVTGELFF

j_gene: TRBJ1-1
abundance: -
v_gene: TRBV29-1
d_gene: -
CDR3nt: TGCAGCGTTGAAGATTCCATGCCCACTGAAGCTTTCTTT
CDR3aa: CSVEDSMPTEAFF

j_gene: TRBJ2-3
abundance: -
v_gene: TRBV28
d_gene: TRBD2
CDR3nt: TGTGCCAGCAGTTCTAGCGGGGGGCCCACAGATACGCAGTATTTT
CDR3aa: CASSSSGGPTDTQYF

j_gene: TRBJ2-5
abundance: -
v_gene: TRBV3-1
d_gene: -
CDR3nt: TGTGCCAGCAGCCAAGAGGCGGTCCGGGAGACCCAGTACTTC
CDR3aa: CASSQEAVRETQYF

j_gene: TRBJ2-6
abundance: -
v_gene: TRBV5-1
d_gene: -
CDR3nt: TGCGCCAGCAGTCCTTCCGGGAACTCTGGGGCCAACGTCCTGACTTTC
CDR3aa: CASSPSGNSGANVLTF

j_gene: TRBJ2-3
abundance: -
v_gene: TRBV24-1
d_gene: -
CDR3nt: TGTGCCACCAGTGAGGCACGCCCGACGGATACGCAGTATTTT
CDR3aa: CATSEARPTDTQYF

j_gene: TRBJ1-5
abundance: -
v_gene: TRBV4-1
d_gene: TRBD1
CDR3nt: TGCGCCAGCAGCCCACAGGGGGCAGCAAATCAGCCCCAGCATTTT
CDR3aa: CASSPQGAANQPQHF

j_gene: TRBJ1-1
abundance: -
v_gene: TRBV28
d_gene: -
CDR3nt: TGTGCCAGCAGTTTAATAGTGGGCACTGAAGCTTTCTTT
CDR3aa: CASSLIVGTEAFF

j_gene: TRBJ2-3
abundance: -
v_gene: TRBV13
d_gene: -
CDR3nt: TGTGCCAGCAGCTTAGGGTGGGGAGCAGGAACTAGCACAGATACGCAGTATTTT
CDR3aa: CASSLGWGAGTSTDTQYF

j_gene: TRBJ2-3
abundance: -
v_gene: TRBV12-3/TRBV12-4
d_gene: -
CDR3nt: TGTGCCAGCAGTTCCTCCTCGACAGTGTCGCAGTATTTT
CDR3aa: CASSSSSTVSQYF

j_gene: TRBJ1-1
abundance: -
v_gene: TRBV6-5
d_gene: -
CDR3nt: TGTGCCACGTATAGAAAGGTGAACACTGAAGCTTTCTTT
CDR3aa: CATYRKVNTEAFF

j_gene: TRBJ2-7
abundance: -
v_gene: TRBV20-1
d_gene: -
CDR3nt: TGCAGTGCTACAGGGTCCTACGAGCAGTACTTC
CDR3aa: CSATGSYEQYF

j_gene: TRBJ2-1
abundance: -
v_gene: TRBV6-2/TRBV6-3
d_gene: TRBD2
CDR3nt: TGTGCCAGCAGCATAGCGGGAGTCGGTAATGAGCAGTTCTTC
CDR3aa: CASSIAGVGNEQFF

j_gene: TRBJ2-3
abundance: -
v_gene: TRBV5-4
d_gene: -
CDR3nt: TGTGCCAGCAGCTTGGGAGGCCCCATCCGAACTACAGATACGCAGTATTTT
CDR3aa: CASSLGGPIRTTDTQYF

j_gene: TRBJ2-2
abundance: -
v_gene: TRBV30
d_gene: -
CDR3nt: TGTGCCTGGAGTGTATTCGGCGGGATGGGCACCGGGGAGCTGTTTTTT
CDR3aa: CAWSVFGGMGTGELFF

j_gene: TRBJ2-3
abundance: -
v_gene: TRBV21-1
d_gene: -
CDR3nt: TGTGCCATACGGGGAGATACGCAGTATTTT
CDR3aa: CAIRGDTQYF

j_gene: TRBJ2-2
abundance: -
v_gene: TRBV2
d_gene: -
CDR3nt: TGTGCCAGCAGTGAAACTAGCCGCACCGGGGAGCTGTTTTTT
CDR3aa: CASSETSRTGELFF

j_gene: TRBJ1-6
abundance: -
v_gene: TRBV20-1
d_gene: -
CDR3nt: TGCAGTGCTAGAGTATACAGCAAACCCCTCCACTTT
CDR3aa: CSARVYSKPLHF

j_gene: TRBJ1-4
abundance: -
v_gene: TRBV19
d_gene: TRBD1
CDR3nt: TGTGCCAGTAGTCTTCGGACAGGGAGAAATGAAAAACTGTTTTTT
CDR3aa: CASSLRTGRNEKLFF

j_gene: TRBJ2-5
abundance: -
v_gene: TRBV12-3/TRBV12-4
d_gene: TRBD1
CDR3nt: TGTGCCAGCAGTCGATGGGGACAGGGGCTGGAGACCCAGTACTTC
CDR3aa: CASSRWGQGLETQYF

j_gene: TRBJ2-7
abundance: -
v_gene: TRBV9
d_gene: -
CDR3nt: TGTGCCAGCAGCGTAGGACAGTTGCTGACCTACGAGCAGTACTTC
CDR3aa: CASSVGQLLTYEQYF

j_gene: TRBJ2-5
abundance: -
v_gene: TRBV19
d_gene: TRBD1
CDR3nt: TGTGCCAGTACCGGGACAGGGTACCAAGAGACCCAGTACTTC
CDR3aa: CASTGTGYQETQYF

j_gene: TRBJ2-7
abundance: -
v_gene: TRBV29-1
d_gene: TRBD1
CDR3nt: TGCAGCGTTGAAGGACAGGGAAACGAGCAGTACTTC
CDR3aa: CSVEGQGNEQYF

j_gene: TRBJ2-3
abundance: -
v_gene: TRBV29-1
d_gene: -
CDR3nt: TGCAGCGTGCTACAGGAAGGAGATACGCAGTATTTT
CDR3aa: CSVLQEGDTQYF

j_gene: TRBJ2-3
abundance: -
v_gene: TRBV7-9
d_gene: TRBD1
CDR3nt: TGTGCCAGCAGCTTGATGGGACAGTACATCGTTACGCAGTATTTT
CDR3aa: CASSLMGQYIVTQYF

j_gene: TRBJ2-7
abundance: few
v_gene: TRBV3-1
d_gene: -
CDR3nt: TGTGCCAGCAGCCAAGGTAACTTAAGCTCCTACGAGCAGTACTTC
CDR3aa: CASSQGNLSSYEQYF

j_gene: TRBJ2-5
abundance: -
v_gene: TRBV4-2
d_gene: TRBD2
CDR3nt: TGTGCCAGCGGACACGGCGGGAGGTTTCAAGAGACCCAGTACTTC
CDR3aa: CASGHGGRFQETQYF

j_gene: TRBJ2-3
abundance: -
v_gene: TRBV23-1
d_gene: TRBD2
CDR3nt: TGCGCCAGCAGTCAATCGACTAGCGGGGTCACAGATACGCAGTATTTT
CDR3aa: CASSQSTSGVTDTQYF

j_gene: TRBJ1-3
abundance: -
v_gene: TRBV14
d_gene: -
CDR3nt: TGTGCCAGCAGCCAAGTGGGAGAAAACACCATATATTTT
CDR3aa: CASSQVGENTIYF

j_gene: TRBJ2-5
abundance: -
v_gene: TRBV9
d_gene: -
CDR3nt: TGTGCCAGCAGCCCCCGGGGGAGAGAGACCCAGTACTTC
CDR3aa: CASSPRGRETQYF

j_gene: TRBJ1-2
abundance: -
v_gene: TRBV20-1
d_gene: TRBD1
CDR3nt: TGCAGTGCTATAGAGGGGGCGCCGGGCTATGGCTACACCTTC
CDR3aa: CSAIEGAPGYGYTF

j_gene: TRBJ2-4
abundance: -
v_gene: TRBV3-1
d_gene: TRBD2
CDR3nt: TGTGCCAGCAGCCGGACTAGCGGGGTAGCCAAAAACATTCAGTACTTC
CDR3aa: CASSRTSGVAKNIQYF

j_gene: TRBJ2-3
abundance: -
v_gene: TRBV4-1
d_gene: TRBD2
CDR3nt: TGCGCCAGCAGCCAAGATGGGGGAAGGGAGGGTACGCAGTATTTT
CDR3aa: CASSQDGGREGTQYF

j_gene: TRBJ2-1
abundance: -
v_gene: TRBV18
d_gene: -
CDR3nt: TGTGCCAGCTCACCACAGTCGGGTGAGCAGTTCTTC
CDR3aa: CASSPQSGEQFF

j_gene: TRBJ2-7
abundance: -
v_gene: TRBV13
d_gene: -
CDR3nt: TGTGCCAGCAGCCCCTCGGGGGCAGCGGGGCGGGAGCAGTACTTC
CDR3aa: CASSPSGAAGREQYF

j_gene: TRBJ2-2
abundance: -
v_gene: TRBV9
d_gene: TRBD2
CDR3nt: TGTGCCAGCAGCGTGACTAGCGGGAGGCACACCGGGGAGCTGTTTTTT
CDR3aa: CASSVTSGRHTGELFF

j_gene: TRBJ2-5
abundance: -
v_gene: TRBV15
d_gene: -
CDR3nt: TGTGCCACCAGCAGAGCCTTTTCTCCGGGTCAAGAGACCCAGTACTTC
CDR3aa: CATSRAFSPGQETQYF

j_gene: TRBJ1-6
abundance: -
v_gene: TRBV7-9
d_gene: -
CDR3nt: TGTGCCAGCTCCTCCACCGGAGGGCGGCGTTCACCCCTCCACTTT
CDR3aa: CASSSTGGRRSPLHF

j_gene: TRBJ1-2
abundance: -
v_gene: TRBV29-1
d_gene: -
CDR3nt: TGCAGCGTCGCTCTAGGCTACACCTTC
CDR3aa: CSVALGYTF

j_gene: TRBJ2-1
abundance: once
v_gene: TRBV7-3
d_gene: TRBD2
CDR3nt: TGTGCCAGCAGCCTATCTAGCGGGAAAAATGAGCAGTTCTTC
CDR3aa: CASSLSSGKNEQFF

j_gene: TRBJ2-3
abundance: -
v_gene: TRBV12-5
d_gene: TRBD2
CDR3nt: TGTGCTAGTGGTTCAGCGGGGGGGCTGAGCACAGATACGCAGTATTTT
CDR3aa: CASGSAGGLSTDTQYF

j_gene: TRBJ1-2
abundance: -
v_gene: TRBV19
d_gene: -
CDR3nt: TGTGCCAGTAGTAAGGAGTCGCTGGTCTATGGCTACACCTTC
CDR3aa: CASSKESLVYGYTF

j_gene: TRBJ2-4
abundance: once
v_gene: TRBV10-1
d_gene: TRBD1
CDR3nt: TGCGCCAGCAGTGAAGGCGGACAGGGCCGTAACATTCAGTACTTC
CDR3aa: CASSEGGQGRNIQYF

j_gene: TRBJ2-5
abundance: -
v_gene: TRBV6-1
d_gene: -
CDR3nt: TGTGCCAGCAGTGCCCAACAGGGTTCGGCAAAGACCCAGTACTTC
CDR3aa: CASSAQQGSAKTQYF